This T cell receptor (beta chain) was found in a study of response to subunit inactivated influenza vaccine. Points from the study as a whole: The authors proposed limited new T cell recruitment per seasonal influenza vaccination.

On this clonotype: Antigen unknown.

This CDR3 region has 16 residues. The germline V gene encodes CDR1 SNHLY and CDR2 FYNNEI. V lost 7 bases to trimming and J lost 3 bases; unmatched junction nucleotides: 13. TCRdb independently ran MiXCR on the RT-PCR reads; one entry per CDR3 protein. The table lists just under 250,000 distinct CDR3 sequences, 12% of them singletons. The receptor was derived from a man over 45 who received an inactivated influenza vaccine. The sample consisted of non-naive T cells sorted from PBMCs, taken 14 to 15 days before vaccination. This chain joins TRBV2 and TRBJ2-7; 9 bases are shared with TRBD1. CDR3 loop: CASTLAGKGQGYEQYF. CDR3 DNA: TGTGCCAGCACCCTTGCTGGGAAGGGACAGGGCTACGAGCAGTACTTC.